The 28 T cell receptor beta chains in this list originate from one sample, sequenced in a study of graft-versus-host responses after intestinal transplantation. These receptors' antigens are unknown. This table comes from immunoSEQ multiplex PCR, and its TCRdb copy is limited to in-frame clones, with some not included. The repertoire holds about 110,000 clones, with approximately 94% as singletons. The starting material was unstimulated CD4+ T cells sorted from spleen or lymph node cells, obtained before transplant. These receptors were collected from a human donor who was the organ donor for an intestinal transplant.

The rearrangement links TRBV5-4 to TRBJ1-2; 8 positions match TRBD1. Looked up from germline, CDR1 is SGHNT and CDR2 is YYREEE (reference sequence). The CDR3 covers 18 residues. V lost 1 base and J lost 2; bases outside the gene matches: 13. The CDR3 DNA sequence: TGTGCCAGCAGCTTGAAAGCGGACAGGGTTAACAGAAACTATGGCTACACCTTC. Residues: CASSLKADRVNRNYGYTF.

The V and J genes are TRBV18 and TRBJ2-1, with 9 bases that match TRBD1. Per germline, CDR1 KGHSH and CDR2 LQKENI. Unmatched junction bases numbered 2, after V lost 3 bases and J lost 8 bases. The CDR3 has 13 residues. CDR3 in DNA: TGTGCCAGCTCACCGGGACAGGGCGATGAGCAGTTCTTC. This sequence encodes CASSPGQGDEQFF.

The V gene is TRBV7-2, the J gene TRBJ2-2; 9 bases line up with TRBD2. V shed 5 bases and J 1 base; nucleotides not matched to a gene: 5. The CDR3 consists of 16 residues. Germline V CDR1 and CDR2: SGHTA, FQGNSA. The CDR3 here is CASSRLAVMNTGELFF. DNA of the CDR3: TGTGCCAGCAGCCGACTAGCGGTTATGAACACCGGGGAGCTGTTTTTT.

The chain links TRBV27 to TRBJ2-2, with D maybe TRBD1 (6 bases). The germline V gene has CDR1 MNHEY and CDR2 SMNVEV (reference sequence). The germline V and J ends were trimmed by 4 bases and 7 bases, with 13 bases remaining between them. The CDR3 contains 14 residues. The CDR3 reads CASSWTQGNGELFF. The CDR3 DNA follows: TGTGCCAGCAGTTGGACCCAGGGGAACGGGGAGCTGTTTTTT.

V gene TRBV5-1 combines with J gene TRBJ1-2, with 9 bases matching TRBD1. Germline V gives CDR1 SGHRS, CDR2 YFSETQ. V gave up 4 bases and J gave up 6 bases; unmatched junction bases: 7. There are 14 residues in the CDR3. The CDR3 reads CASSHTGGADGYTF. The CDR3 DNA reads TGCGCCAGCAGCCATACAGGGGGCGCGGATGGCTACACCTTC.

The chain couples TRBV5-4 to TRBJ1-1, with D perhaps TRBD1 (5 bases). Germline V lookup: CDR1 SGHNT, CDR2 YYREEE (reference sequence). Trimming took off 0 bases at V and 6 bases at J, with 15 bases between the two ends. This CDR3 comprises 15 residues. CDR3 bases: TGTGCCAGCAGCTTGGAAGGGGACCTTCGGGCTGAAGCTTTCTTT. Its translation: CASSLEGDLRAEAFF.

V gene TRBV21-1 combines with J gene TRBJ2-7; TRBD1, the table's D call, was not compared with the DNA. TRBV21-1 is given as a pseudogene. CDR3 length equals 14 residues. The CDR3: CASSAQGASDEQYF. DNA of the CDR3: TGTGCCAGCAGCGCACAGGGGGCGAGCGACGAGCAGTACTTC.

V gene TRBV5-6 combines with J gene TRBJ1-1; 8 nucleotides line up with TRBD1. CDR3 length equals 17 residues. CDR1 and CDR2 from the germline V gene are SGHDT and YYEEEE. Unmatched junction bases numbered 10, after V lost 3 bases and J lost 0 bases. The CDR3 region has the DNA TGTGCCAGCAGCTACGACAGGGGTGGGGATCTGAACACTGAAGCTTTCTTT. It codes for CASSYDRGGDLNTEAFF.

The V call is TRBV19, the J call TRBJ2-7, with 7 bases fitting TRBD1. Germline trimming cut 7 bases from V and 3 bases from J; bases unmatched to any gene: 3. This CDR3 has 12 residues. Germline V lookup: CDR1 LNHDA, CDR2 SQIVND (reference sequence). CDR3 sequence (DNA): TGTGCCAGTACCGACAGGGACTACGAGCAGTACTTC. Protein: CASTDRDYEQYF. Based on the CDR3 plus reference TRBV19 and TRBJ2-7, the full variable domain is DGGITQSPKYLFRKEGQNVTLSCEQNLNHDAMYWYRQDPGQGLRLIYYSQIVNDFQKGDIAEGYSVSREKKESFPLTVTSAQKNPTAFYLCASTDRDYEQYFGPGTRLTVT.

This clone has just one count. This chain uses TRBV29-1 with TRBJ2-5, with D possibly being TRBD2 (5 bases). Germline V gene data show CDR1 as SQVTM and CDR2 as ANQGSEA. The CDR3 runs 13 residues. Trimming removed 6 bases from V and 5 bases from J, with 16 bases in between. The CDR3 sequence: CSVRSSLWETQYF. In nucleotides, the CDR3 is TGCAGCGTGCGGTCTAGCTTGTGGGAGACCCAGTACTTC.

The chain joins TRBV4-2 to TRBJ1-5; 8 bases map to TRBD1. CDR3 length: 19 residues. Germline loops: CDR1 LGHNA, CDR2 YNFKEQ. V gave up 0 bases and J gave up 10 bases; unmatched junction bases: 20. The CDR3 loop is CASSQDNGDRTPVSRPQHF. The CDR3 nucleotides are TGTGCCAGCAGCCAAGATAACGGGGACAGGACCCCCGTCAGCCGCCCCCAGCATTTT.

A remark on this clone: The sample has other DNA sequences that encode this CDR3 too. This chain uses TRBV28 with TRBJ1-2, with D uncertain. V was shortened by 2 bases and J by 3 bases, with 4 bases between the two germline ends. The CDR3 contains 12 residues. The V gene's germline CDR1 is MDHEN and CDR2 SYDVKM. CDR3 nucleotide sequence: TGTGCCAGCAGTTTAAGGGACTATGGCTACACCTTC. It is translated as CASSLRDYGYTF.

The J gene is TRBJ2-1, the V gene TRBV2, with D tentatively TRBD2 (6 bases). With 4 bases removed from V and 1 base from J, the gap between germline ends came to 11 bases. The CDR3 extends over 15 amino acids. Germline V gene lookup returns CDR1 SNHLY and CDR2 FYNNEI. The DNA of the CDR3 is TGTGCCAGCAGTGCACTAGCATCGTCCTACAATGAGCAGTTCTTC. Protein product: CASSALASSYNEQFF.

The chain carries TRBV4-3 and TRBJ2-3, with a possible D match to TRBD2 (5 bases). The CDR3 length is 16 residues. V lost 1 base and J lost 1, with 12 bases in between. Germline lookup yields CDR1 LGHNA and CDR2 YSLEER. CDR3 amino acids: CASSQGRRPGTDTQYF. In nucleotides, the CDR3 is TGCGCCAGCAGCCAAGGCCGGAGGCCGGGCACAGATACGCAGTATTTT.

V usage is TRBV2 and J usage is TRBJ2-1, with D unclear. V was shortened by 1 base and J by 9 bases, with 7 bases between the two germline ends. Looked up from germline, CDR1 is SNHLY and CDR2 is FYNNEI. The CDR3 extends over 12 amino acids. CDR3 nucleotide sequence: TGTGCCAGCAGTGAAGATGGACCTGAGCAGTTCTTC. This gives the protein CASSEDGPEQFF.

The rearrangement joins TRBV6-4 to TRBJ2-1; TRBD2 agrees at 11 bases. J gave up 3 bases and V 5 bases, and 3 bases lay outside the gene matches. Germline CDR1 and CDR2: MRHNA and SNTAGT. The CDR3 loop spans 15 amino acids. CDR3 in amino acids: CASSWTSGYYNEQFF. In DNA form, the CDR3 reads TGTGCCAGCAGTTGGACTAGCGGGTACTACAATGAGCAGTTCTTC.

This chain connects TRBV4-1 to TRBJ2-1; 8 bases match TRBD2. This CDR3 region has 16 residues. J lost 6 bases, V lost 0 bases, and 7 bases had no gene match. Germline V gene sequence: CDR1 MGHRA, CDR2 YSYEKL. CDR3: CASSQDRWTSTNEQFF. The CDR3 DNA follows: TGCGCCAGCAGCCAAGATAGGTGGACTAGCACCAATGAGCAGTTCTTC.

V usage is TRBV4-1 and J usage is TRBJ2-2, with TRBD2 identical over 10 bases. CDR1 MGHRA and CDR2 YSYEKL come from the germline V gene. J was trimmed by 1 base and V by 4 bases; bases with no gene match: 0. This CDR3 contains 15 residues. The CDR3 protein is CASSRTSGNTGELFF. CDR3 in DNA: TGCGCCAGCAGCCGGACTAGCGGGAACACCGGGGAGCTGTTTTTT.

The J gene is TRBJ2-2, the V gene TRBV19; no clear D. The germline V and J ends were trimmed by 3 bases and 7 bases, with 6 bases remaining between them. The CDR3 has 12 amino acids. The germline V gene encodes CDR1 LNHDA and CDR2 SQIVND (reference sequence). In DNA form, the CDR3 reads TGTGCCAGTAGTATGCAGTACGGGGAGCTGTTTTTT. Amino acid sequence: CASSMQYGELFF.

The chain links TRBV30 to TRBJ2-7, with 8 bases aligning to TRBD1. V lost 2 bases and J lost 6; bases outside the gene matches: 12. CDR1 and CDR2 (germline): GTSNPN, SVGIG (reference sequence). The CDR3 contains 15 residues. The CDR3 DNA follows: TGTGCCTGGAGTCAGGACAGGGATTTTCTGAGCGAGCAGTACTTC. It translates to CAWSQDRDFLSEQYF.

CDR3 amino acids: CASSLGQPSDTQYF. The CDR3 nucleotides are TGTGCCAGCAGCTTGGGACAGCCATCAGATACGCAGTATTTT. V usage is TRBV5-4 and J usage is TRBJ2-3, with D possibly being TRBD1 (5 bases). Germline V gives CDR1 SGHNT, CDR2 YYREEE (reference sequence). Trimming took 0 bases from V and 4 from J, leaving 9 bases between them. This CDR3 has 14 residues.

The V call is TRBV18, the J call TRBJ2-1; TRBD1 aligns across 9 bases. Germline assignment: CDR1 KGHSH and CDR2 LQKENI. V was clipped by 5 bases and J by 6 bases; unmatched bases: 8. This CDR3 is 15 amino acids long. As DNA, the CDR3 is TGTGCCAGCTCAGCCGGGACAGGGTTAGTCAATGAGCAGTTCTTC. Translated: CASSAGTGLVNEQFF.

The V call is TRBV7-9, the J call TRBJ2-5, with 11 bases identical to TRBD2. The CDR3 is 15 amino acids. Germline trimming cut 2 bases from V and 1 base from J; bases unmatched to any gene: 0. The germline V gene has CDR1 SEHNR and CDR2 FQNEAQ (reference sequence). The CDR3 DNA follows: TGTGCCAGCAGCTTACTAGCGGGAGGCCAAGAGACCCAGTACTTC. Its protein is CASSLLAGGQETQYF.

This sequence joins TRBV21-1 and TRBJ2-1; TRBD2 is taken as the D call from the table, unchecked against the DNA. TRBV21-1 constitutes a pseudogene. This CDR3 has 17 residues. This CDR3 reads CASRATPLRHTYNEQFF. The CDR3, as DNA: TGTGCCAGCCGCGCTACCCCTCTGCGGCACACCTACAATGAGCAGTTCTTC.

This chain uses TRBV11-2 with TRBJ2-2, with D possibly matching TRBD1 (5 bases). CDR3 length: 17 amino acids. Germline assignment: CDR1 SGHAT and CDR2 FQNNGV. The V end lost 5 bases, the J end lost 0 bases, and 16 bases lay between the germline ends. The CDR3 DNA sequence: TGTGCCAGCAGCCCAACCAGACAGTCCGCGAACACCGGGGAGCTGTTTTTT. It specifies CASSPTRQSANTGELFF.

The V call is TRBV19, the J call TRBJ1-4, with D maybe TRBD1 (6 bases). Germline CDR1 reads LNHDA; CDR2 reads SQIVND (reference sequence). There are 14 residues in the CDR3. The V end lost 9 bases, the J end lost 7 bases, and 18 bases lay between the germline ends. Here the CDR3 DNA reads TGTGCCAGCAGTCAGGGGATGAGTGGTGAAAAACTGTTTTTT. It codes for CASSQGMSGEKLFF.

The chain combines TRBV30 with TRBJ2-7, with D possibly TRBD1 on 6 matching bases. The CDR3 is 14 amino acids. Looked up from germline, CDR1 is GTSNPN and CDR2 is SVGIG (reference sequence). The V gene lost 3 bases and the J gene lost 2 bases, with 14 bases spanning the gap. The CDR3 nucleotides read TGTGCCTGGAGAAGGGGGTTGGAACCCTACGAGCAGTACTTC. Its protein is CAWRRGLEPYEQYF.

V usage is TRBV29-1 and J usage is TRBJ1-5; no clear D. Trimming stripped 5 bases from V and 0 bases from J, with 11 bases between. Germline V gene data show CDR1 as SQVTM and CDR2 as ANQGSEA. The CDR3 consists of 14 residues. The CDR3: CSVSGSNSNQPQHF. The CDR3 DNA sequence: TGCAGCGTTAGTGGCAGCAATAGCAATCAGCCCCAGCATTTT.